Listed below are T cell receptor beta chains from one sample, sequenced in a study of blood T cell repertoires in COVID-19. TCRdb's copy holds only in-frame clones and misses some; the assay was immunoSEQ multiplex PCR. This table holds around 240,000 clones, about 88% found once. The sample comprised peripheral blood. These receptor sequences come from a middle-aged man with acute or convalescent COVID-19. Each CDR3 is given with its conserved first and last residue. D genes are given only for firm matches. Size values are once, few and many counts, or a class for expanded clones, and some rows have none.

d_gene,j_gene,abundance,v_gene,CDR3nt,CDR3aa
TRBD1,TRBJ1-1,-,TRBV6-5,TGTGCCAGCAGTTCAGGGGGCCGCCTACTGAACACTGAAGCTTTCTTT,CASSSGGRLLNTEAFF
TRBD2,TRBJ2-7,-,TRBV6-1,TGTGCCAGCAGTGAGAGCGGGGGCCCCGAGCAGTACTTC,CASSESGGPEQYF
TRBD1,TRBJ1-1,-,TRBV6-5,TGTGCCAGCAGTCGGGACAGGGGAAGCACTGAAGCTTTCTTT,CASSRDRGSTEAFF
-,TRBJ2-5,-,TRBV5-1,TGCGCCAGCAGCCTAGGACTACCGGAAGAGACCCAGTACTTC,CASSLGLPEETQYF
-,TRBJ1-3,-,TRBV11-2,TGTGCCAGCAGCTTCGGGGTCGCTGGAAACACCATATATTTT,CASSFGVAGNTIYF
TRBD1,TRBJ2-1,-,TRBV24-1,TGTGCCACCAGTGACCCGGGACAGGGAGTTGGGCAGTTCTTC,CATSDPGQGVGQFF
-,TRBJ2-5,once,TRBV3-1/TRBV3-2,TGTGCCAGCAGCCCGCGGGGGAGGGGGGAGACCCAGTACTTC,CASSPRGRGETQYF
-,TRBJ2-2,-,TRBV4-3,TGCGCCAGCAGCCAATCAGCCCCCGGGACTCACAGAGGGGAGCTGTTTTTT,CASSQSAPGTHRGELFF
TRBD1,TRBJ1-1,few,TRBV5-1,TGCGCCAGCAGCCAACAGGGGCTGTGGAACACTGAAGCTTTCTTT,CASSQQGLWNTEAFF
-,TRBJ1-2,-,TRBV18,TGTGCCAGCTCGGACTTGAGTGGTGGCTACACCTTC,CASSDLSGGYTF
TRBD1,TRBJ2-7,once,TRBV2,TGTGCCAGCAGGCGACAGGGGAGCTCCTACGAGCAGTACTTC,CASRRQGSSYEQYF
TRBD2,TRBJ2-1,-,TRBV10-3,TGTGCCATCAGTCTCGGGGGGGACTACAATGAGCAGTTCTTC,CAISLGGDYNEQFF
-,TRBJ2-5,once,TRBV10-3,TGTGCCATCAGTGAAGGAGCAGAGACCCAGTACTTC,CAISEGAETQYF
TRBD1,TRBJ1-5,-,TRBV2,TGTGCCAGCAGTGCGGGACAGGGGTTCAATCAGCCCCAGCATTTT,CASSAGQGFNQPQHF
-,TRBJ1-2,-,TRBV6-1,TGTGCCAGCAGTGAATGGGGGGATGGCTACACCTTC,CASSEWGDGYTF
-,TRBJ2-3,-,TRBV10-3,TGTGCCATCAGTAGCGCAGATACGCAGTATTTT,CAISSADTQYF
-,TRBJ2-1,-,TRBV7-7,TGTGCCAGCAGCTTAGCGCCGGGGATCTACAATGAGCAGTTCTTC,CASSLAPGIYNEQFF
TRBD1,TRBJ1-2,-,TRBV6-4,TGTGCCAGCAGTGTAACTTGGGACAGCTATGGCTACACCTTC,CASSVTWDSYGYTF
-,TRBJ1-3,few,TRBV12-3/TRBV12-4,TGTGCCAGCAGACAGGGTTCTGGAAACACCATATATTTT,CASRQGSGNTIYF
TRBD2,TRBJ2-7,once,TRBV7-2,TGTGCCAGCAGCTTAGCGTGGGCAAGCGGGGGGGATTACGAGCAGTACTTC,CASSLAWASGGDYEQYF
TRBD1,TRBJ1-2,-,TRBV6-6,TGTGCCAGCAGGGAAGGGGGCCAAAACTATGGCTACACCTTC,CASREGGQNYGYTF
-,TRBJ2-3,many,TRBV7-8,TGTGCCAGCAGCTTTGGAGCAACACTGGGAGATACGCAGTATTTT,CASSFGATLGDTQYF
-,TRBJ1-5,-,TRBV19,TGTGCCAGTAGTATTGCCCATCCCGCGGGCAATCAGCCCCAGCATTTT,CASSIAHPAGNQPQHF
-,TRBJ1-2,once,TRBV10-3,TGTGCCTCACTGCCCGACGGGGTGGCGTATGGCTACACCTTC,CASLPDGVAYGYTF
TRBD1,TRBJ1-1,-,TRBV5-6,TGTGCCAGCAGCTTTGGGACAGCGAACACTGAAGCTTTCTTT,CASSFGTANTEAFF
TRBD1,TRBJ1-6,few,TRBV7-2,TGTGCCAGCAGCTTCGGGACAGGGAGTAGGAATTCACCCCTCCACTTT,CASSFGTGSRNSPLHF
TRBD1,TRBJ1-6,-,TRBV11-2,TGTGCCAGCAGCTTGGGACAGGGGAGGAATTCACCCCTCCACTTT,CASSLGQGRNSPLHF
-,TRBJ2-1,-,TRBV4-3,TGCGCCAGCAGCCATCACAATTACAATGAGCAGTTCTTC,CASSHHNYNEQFF
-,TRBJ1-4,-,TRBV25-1,TGTGCCAGCACAAAACAGGGAACAACTAATGAAAAACTGTTTTTT,CASTKQGTTNEKLFF
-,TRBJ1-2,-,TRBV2,TGTGCCAGCAGTGACAACCCAGGATATGGCTACACCTTC,CASSDNPGYGYTF
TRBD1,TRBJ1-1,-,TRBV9,TGTGCCAGCAGCGCACAGGGGGCCAAAGCTTTCTTT,CASSAQGAKAFF
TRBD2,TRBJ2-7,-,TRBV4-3,TGCGCCAACAGTCTCGGGACTAGCGGAACCTACGAGCAGTACTTC,CANSLGTSGTYEQYF
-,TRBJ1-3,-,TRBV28,TGTGCCAGCAGTTCCCAGGTTTCCCCCAGGAACACCATATATTTT,CASSSQVSPRNTIYF
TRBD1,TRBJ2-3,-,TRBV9,TGTGCCAGCAGCGCTGCTGACAGGGCGGGAGATACGCAGTATTTT,CASSAADRAGDTQYF
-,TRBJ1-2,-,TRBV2,TGTGCCAGCATAGGTGGTCGGGCAGGGATTTATGGCTACACCTTC,CASIGGRAGIYGYTF
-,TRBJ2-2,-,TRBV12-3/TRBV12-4,TGTGCCAGCAGTTTCTATAACACCGGGGAGCTGTTTTTT,CASSFYNTGELFF
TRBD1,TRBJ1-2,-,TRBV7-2,TGTGCCAGCAGCCCGCAGGGGGGTAACTATGGCTACACCTTC,CASSPQGGNYGYTF
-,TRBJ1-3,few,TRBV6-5,TGTGCCAGCAGTTCAGCAGGGCTGGGTGGAAACACCATATATTTT,CASSSAGLGGNTIYF
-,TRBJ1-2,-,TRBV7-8,TGTGCCAGCAGCGGAGGACAGAACGGCTACACCTTC,CASSGGQNGYTF
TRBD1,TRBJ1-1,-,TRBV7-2,TGTGCCAGCAGCTTAGAACAGGGGCGGGAAGCTTTCTTT,CASSLEQGREAFF
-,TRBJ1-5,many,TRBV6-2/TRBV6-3,TGTGCCAGCAGTGCGGGGAGGGTCGGCAATCAGCCCCAGCATTTT,CASSAGRVGNQPQHF
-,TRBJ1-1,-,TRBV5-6,TGTGCCAGCAGCTCCCTGTCCTCTTCTAACACTGAAGCTTTCTTT,CASSSLSSSNTEAFF
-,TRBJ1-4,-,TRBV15,TGTGCCACCAGCAGAACTAGAGCAGTGAGTGCGACTAATGAAAAACTGTTTTTT,CATSRTRAVSATNEKLFF
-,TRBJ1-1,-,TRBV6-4,TGTGCCAGCAGACCGGGACACTCCATGAACACTGAAGCTTTCTTT,CASRPGHSMNTEAFF
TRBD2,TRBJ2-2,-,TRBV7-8,TGTGCCAGCAGCTACCGGGGGGTAGCGGGAACCGGGGAGCTGTTTTTT,CASSYRGVAGTGELFF
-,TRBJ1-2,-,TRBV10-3,TGTGCCATCAGTGATATCCGGGGGGGCTATGGCTACACCTTC,CAISDIRGGYGYTF
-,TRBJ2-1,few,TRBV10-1,TGCGCCAGCAGCAGGGATATGAGCTCCTACAATGAGCAGTTCTTC,CASSRDMSSYNEQFF
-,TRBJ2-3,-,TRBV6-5,TGTGCCAGCAGTCGGGGTAGCACAGATACGCAGTATTTT,CASSRGSTDTQYF
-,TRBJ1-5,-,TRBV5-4,TGTGCCAGCAGCTTGGGAGGAAGGGGCTCCAATCAGCCCCAGCATTTT,CASSLGGRGSNQPQHF
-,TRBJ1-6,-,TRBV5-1,TGCGCCAGCAGCCCGGAGGGTCCCCAAAATAATTCACCCCTCCACTTT,CASSPEGPQNNSPLHF
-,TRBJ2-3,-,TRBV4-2,TGTGCCAGCAGCCAAGGTAATGATGCGGATACGCAGTATTTT,CASSQGNDADTQYF